The sequence of this T cell receptor (beta chain) was determined in a study of blood T cell repertoires in COVID-19 (dated by TCRdb to about 2020). Background on the whole study: The collaborator samples originated in the United States, Italy and Spain and spanned the acute and convalescent phases of COVID-19. A de-identified subject ID, COVID-19 status, age in years and sex were almost always included in the sample metadata. HLA class I and class II types, where available, came from metadata supplied by the sample provider rather than from assay-based typing. The dataset comprised deeply sampled blood TCRbeta repertoires from subjects exposed to, actively infected with, or recovered from COVID-19. The repertoires were released in a freely available public database intended as a resource for research on the immune response to SARS-CoV-2. Samples came from the ongoing ImmuneRACE study (first 160 participants) plus 1,254 subjects from 6 global collaborators. The prospective study material was composed of cDNA or gDNA derived from T cells, B-cell-depleted T cells, or PBMCs. Overall results and qualifications from the work: The amount of clinical and demographic metadata varied by source and participant and was provided uncurated.

The collaborating institutions used their own protocols to collect whole blood in K2EDTA tubes. Collaborator samples were shipped for TCRbeta analysis as frozen whole blood, isolated PBMCs, or DNA extracted from either sample type. As concerns this clone: Its antigen is not yet known. No quality values exist for individual bases; no much larger clone is one base distant.

The immunoSEQ Assay, a bias-controlled multiplex PCR, was used to amplify TCRbeta CDR3 regions from genomic DNA. The paper's processing steps were these. Within the assay, amplification of reference gene primers was used to estimate how many nucleated cells each sample contained. To quantify the absolute abundance of each unique TCRbeta CDR3 rearrangement, sequence reads were collapsed and filtered. For each sample, productive Simpson clonality was calculated as the square root of Simpson's diversity index over productive rearrangements. TCRdb stores this immuneACCESS table with in-frame sequences only. Part of the clones is absent; in the studies checked, under half of the shortfall reflects unresolved V genes, and no reason is known for the rest. V and J calls and clone size are copied from that table; D and trimming were computed from the DNA. This sample is represented by 20,000 or so clones; almost 85% of them were singletons. 55% to 65% of the sample is taken by the ten largest.

Spanning cysteine to phenylalanine, the CDR3 consists of 13 amino acids. The DNA shown is the 39-base CDR3, in frame from base 1. In the germline V gene, CDR1 corresponds to MRHNA and CDR2 to SNTAGT. Cut back by 5 bases and 6 bases, the V and J ends lie 11 bases apart. The origin of this receptor is a man older than 75 with acute or convalescent COVID-19. The sequencing input was peripheral blood. The chain is encoded by TRBV6-4 joined to TRBJ1-5, with TRBD1 as a weak D call on 6 bases. The DNA is as follows: TGTGCCAGCAGTTCCACAGGGACTCAGCCCCAGCATTTT. Its protein reads: CASSSTGTQPQHF.